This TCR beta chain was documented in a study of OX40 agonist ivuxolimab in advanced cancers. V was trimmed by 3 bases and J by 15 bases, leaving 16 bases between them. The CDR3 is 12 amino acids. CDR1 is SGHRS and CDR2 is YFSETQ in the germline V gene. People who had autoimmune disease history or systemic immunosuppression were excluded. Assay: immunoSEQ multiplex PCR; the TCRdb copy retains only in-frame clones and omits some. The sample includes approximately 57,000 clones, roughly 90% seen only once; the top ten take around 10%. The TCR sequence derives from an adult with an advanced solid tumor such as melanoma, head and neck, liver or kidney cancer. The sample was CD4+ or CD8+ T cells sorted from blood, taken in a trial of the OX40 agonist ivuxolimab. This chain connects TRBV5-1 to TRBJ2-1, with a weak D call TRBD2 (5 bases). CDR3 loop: CASSSGALALFF. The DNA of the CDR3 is TGCGCCAGCAGCTCGGGCGCTCTAGCACTGTTCTTC.